What follows are 23 T cell receptor beta chains derived from one specimen sequenced in a study of T cells in pancreatic ductal adenocarcinoma. Surgery without prior neoadjuvant therapy was the treatment of the selected pancreatic ductal adenocarcinoma patients. Data came from immunoSEQ multiplex PCR; TCRdb stores just in-frame clones and leaves some out. The sample yields about 29,000 clones, around 90% seen once. Sample: PBMCs. The receptors were gathered from a human donor with pancreatic ductal adenocarcinoma.

This rearrangement joins TRBV19 to TRBJ1-2; D perhaps matches TRBD1 (6 bases). Trimming took off 5 bases at V and 4 bases at J, with 14 bases between the two ends. CDR3 size: 14 residues. Germline CDR1 LNHDA, CDR2 SQIVND (reference sequence). The CDR3 loop reads CASSQGTVPYGYTF. CDR3 nucleotides: TGTGCCAGTAGTCAGGGGACGGTCCCCTATGGCTACACCTTC.

This rearrangement joins TRBV15 to TRBJ2-5; D is unresolved. The ends were cut back, 0 bases at V and 5 bases at J, with 13 bases in the middle. The CDR3 totals 15 residues. Germline values: CDR1 LNHNV, CDR2 YYDKDF (reference sequence). The CDR3 coding sequence is TGTGCCACCAGCAGAGATAGAGACCCTGCGGAGACCCAGTACTTC. Protein: CATSRDRDPAETQYF. Based on the CDR3 plus reference TRBV15 and TRBJ2-5, the full variable domain is DAMVIQNPRYQVTQFGKPVTLSCSQTLNHNVMYWYQQKSSQAPKLLFHYYDKDFNNEADTPDNFQSRRPNTSFCFLDIRSPGLGDTAMYLCATSRDRDPAETQYFGPGTRLLVL.

The chain is built from TRBV19 and TRBJ1-1; the D gene is possibly TRBD1 (6 bases). Deletions cut 10 bases from V and 1 base from J, with 16 bases between. CDR3 length: 14 amino acids. From germline, CDR1 is LNHDA and CDR2 SQIVND (reference sequence). The chain's CDR3 is CATAPGAKNTEAFF. The CDR3 DNA reads as TGTGCCACCGCACCAGGGGCGAAGAACACTGAAGCTTTCTTT.

This clone was seen just once. The chain carries TRBV7-2 and TRBJ2-6, with 15 bases matching TRBD2. The junction had 4 bases not matched to a gene; V was cut back by 5 bases and J by 2 bases. The CDR3 is 18 amino acids. Per germline, CDR1 SGHTA and CDR2 FQGNSA. The CDR3 is CASSPGLAGGPGANVLTF. CDR3 nucleotides: TGTGCCAGCAGCCCTGGACTAGCGGGAGGGCCTGGGGCCAACGTCCTGACTTTC.

The rearrangement links TRBV19 to TRBJ1-1; possible D gene TRBD1, 6 bases. The CDR3 has 16 amino acids. Germline V lookup: CDR1 LNHDA, CDR2 SQIVND (reference sequence). Trimming removed 7 bases at V and 5 bases at J, with 23 bases between. CDR3: CASTRKPGGWGTEAFF. CDR3 bases: TGTGCCAGTACACGGAAACCCGGGGGCTGGGGTACTGAAGCTTTCTTT.

This rearrangement joins TRBV28 to TRBJ2-7; 7 positions agree with TRBD1. Trimming took 6 bases from V and 4 from J; bases not matched to a gene: 12. This CDR3 is built from 15 residues. Germline V gene sequence: CDR1 MDHEN, CDR2 SYDVKM. The CDR3 region is CASSPWGQLMYEQYF. The CDR3 nucleotides read TGTGCCAGCAGCCCCTGGGGACAGTTGATGTACGAGCAGTACTTC. The full variable domain, rest sourced from reference TRBV28 and TRBJ2-7, is DVKVTQSSRYLVKRTGEKVFLECVQDMDHENMFWYRQDPGLGLRLIYFSYDVKMKEKGDIPEGYSVSREKKERFSLILESASTNQTSMYLCASSPWGQLMYEQYFGPGTRLTVT.

The chain carries TRBV19 and TRBJ1-1, with D unresolved. There are 14 residues in the CDR3. Trimming took 5 bases from V and 0 from J, leaving 10 bases between them. CDR1 is LNHDA, CDR2 SQIVND, per germline (reference sequence). The DNA for the CDR3 is TGTGCCAGTAGTTCGACACGCTTGAACACTGAAGCTTTCTTT. Translation: CASSSTRLNTEAFF. Using reference TRBV19 and TRBJ1-1 for the parts outside the CDR3, the full variable domain is DGGITQSPKYLFRKEGQNVTLSCEQNLNHDAMYWYRQDPGQGLRLIYYSQIVNDFQKGDIAEGYSVSREKKESFPLTVTSAQKNPTAFYLCASSSTRLNTEAFFGQGTRLTVV.

This chain connects TRBV4-1 to TRBJ2-7, with a weak D call TRBD2 (6 bases). The length of the CDR3 is 17 residues. The germline V gene encodes CDR1 MGHRA and CDR2 YSYEKL. Trimming took 2 bases from V and 0 from J, leaving 17 bases between them. The CDR3 spells CASSQRYPGRGSYEQYF. Written as DNA, the CDR3 is TGCGCCAGCAGCCAAAGGTATCCCGGGCGGGGCTCCTACGAGCAGTACTTC.

J is TRBJ1-4 and V is TRBV28; no firm D call. This CDR3 spans 13 amino acids. Germline loops: CDR1 MDHEN, CDR2 SYDVKM. Trimming cost V 3 bases and J 10 bases, with 12 bases left between them. The DNA of the CDR3 is TGTGCCAGCAGTTTTCTGCAGAGCGGAAAACTGTTTTTT. Encoded protein: CASSFLQSGKLFF.

This chain joins TRBV10-2 and TRBJ2-1, with TRBD2 matching 11 bases. CDR3 size: 15 residues. J was trimmed by 5 bases and V by 7 bases; bases with no gene match: 7. Germline assignment: CDR1 WSHSY and CDR2 SAAADI. The CDR3 DNA reads as TGCGCCAGCACTCCACTAGCGGGAGTTCACAATGAGCAGTTCTTC. It yields the protein CASTPLAGVHNEQFF.

The chain is built from TRBV4-3 and TRBJ2-3; 7 bases align to TRBD2. Germline V gene lookup returns CDR1 LGHNA and CDR2 YSLEER. V shed 0 bases and J 4 bases; nucleotides not matched to a gene: 4. This CDR3 region has 15 residues. The DNA for the CDR3 is TGCGCCAGCAGCCAAGACGGGGGGTCGGCAGATACGCAGTATTTT. Translation: CASSQDGGSADTQYF.

In its sample, this clone was seen a few times. The chain has TRBV2 and TRBJ2-3; no firm D call. The CDR3 spans 13 residues. Germline CDR1 and CDR2: SNHLY and FYNNEI. Trimming left V 7 bases short and J 3 bases short, with 11 bases between. The DNA of the CDR3 is TGTGCCAGCAACGGAGTGGGTACAGATACGCAGTATTTT. This codes for CASNGVGTDTQYF. The complete variable domain, with remaining parts taken from reference TRBV2 and TRBJ2-3, reads EPEVTQTPSHQVTQMGQEVILRCVPISNHLYFYWYRQILGQKVEFLVSFYNNEISEKSEIFDDQFSVERPDGSNFTLKIRSTKLEDSAMYFCASNGVGTDTQYFGPGTRLTVL.

The chain is built from TRBV7-2 and TRBJ1-5; D may be TRBD1 (5 bases). Germline CDR1 is SGHTA and CDR2 is FQGNSA. This CDR3 has 15 residues. V dropped 5 bases and J dropped 3 bases, with 14 bases sitting between them. CDR3 protein: CASSPRSGINQPQHF. The CDR3 DNA follows: TGTGCCAGCAGCCCAAGGTCAGGGATCAATCAGCCCCAGCATTTT.

The CDR3 sequence is CASKEYGYTF. The CDR3 DNA reads as TGTGCCAGTAAGGAGTATGGCTACACCTTC. This chain uses TRBV19 with TRBJ1-2; D ambiguous. The V and J ends lost 7 bases and 5 bases respectively, with 5 bases between them. The CDR3 is made up of 10 amino acids. CDR1 LNHDA and CDR2 SQIVND come from the germline V gene (reference sequence).

This chain links TRBV6-1 with TRBJ2-1; D unclear. The CDR3 is 15 residues long. The germline V gene has CDR1 MNHNS and CDR2 SASEGT. Trimming took 5 bases from V and 0 from J, leaving 11 bases between them. CDR3: CASSLILSSYNEQFF. The CDR3 coding sequence is TGTGCCAGCAGTCTAATACTAAGCTCCTACAATGAGCAGTTCTTC.

V gene TRBV6-1 combines with J gene TRBJ2-2; 9 bases fit TRBD2. There are 14 residues in the CDR3. Germline V gene data show CDR1 as MNHNS and CDR2 as SASEGT. The V segment lost 8 bases and the J segment 6 bases; nucleotides outside the gene matches: 7. The CDR3 nucleotides are TGTGCCAGCCTTTACGCGGGAGGGCCCGGGGAGCTGTTTTTT. This translates into CASLYAGGPGELFF.

This sequence joins TRBV7-6 and TRBJ2-7; D might be TRBD1 (5 bases). Germline V gene lookup returns CDR1 SGHVS and CDR2 FNYEAQ. The CDR3 loop spans 14 amino acids. V lost 4 bases to trimming and J lost 5 bases, with 15 bases between them. CDR3 DNA sequence: TGTGCCAGCAGCTCATCCCCCAGGGTCCACGAGCAGTACTTC. As protein: CASSSSPRVHEQYF.

The rearrangement links TRBV6-1 to TRBJ2-6; the D gene is possibly TRBD1 (6 bases). The germline V gene has CDR1 MNHNS and CDR2 SASEGT. Trimming removed 3 bases at V and 1 base at J, with 7 bases between. CDR3 length equals 15 residues. CDR3 protein: CASSDRGSGANVLTF. CDR3 in DNA: TGTGCCAGCAGTGACAGGGGATCTGGGGCCAACGTCCTGACTTTC.

This rearrangement joins TRBV19 to TRBJ2-3; possibly TRBD1 for D (6 bases). This CDR3 spans 14 amino acids. V was trimmed by 6 bases and J by 0 bases, leaving 10 bases between them. CDR1 is LNHDA and CDR2 is SQIVND in the germline V gene (reference sequence). Here the CDR3 reads CASRSQGSTDTQYF. The CDR3 DNA sequence: TGTGCCAGTAGATCACAGGGCAGCACAGATACGCAGTATTTT.

The chain has TRBV19 and TRBJ2-1, with 7 bases identical to TRBD1. The germline V gene has CDR1 LNHDA and CDR2 SQIVND (reference sequence). This CDR3 region has 14 residues. V shed 3 bases and J 12 bases; nucleotides not matched to a gene: 11. DNA for the CDR3: TGTGCCAGTAGTATTACAAGGGGGCAAAATTCGCAGTTCTTC. It encodes CASSITRGQNSQFF.

The V gene is TRBV28, the J gene TRBJ1-2, with TRBD1 as a possible D gene (5 bases). This CDR3 has 14 residues. Trimming left V 2 bases short and J 3 bases short, with 10 bases between. Per germline, CDR1 MDHEN and CDR2 SYDVKM. CDR3 protein: CASSLPGTYYGYTF. In DNA form, the CDR3 reads TGTGCCAGCAGTTTACCCGGGACGTACTATGGCTACACCTTC.

The gene calls are TRBV27 and TRBJ1-1; D remains unclear. Germline-derived CDR1 and CDR2 are MNHEY and SMNVEV (reference sequence). Trimming stripped 5 bases from V and 0 bases from J, with 7 bases between. The CDR3 totals 13 residues. The CDR3: CASSRQVNTEAFF. Here the CDR3 DNA reads TGTGCCAGCAGTCGCCAGGTGAACACTGAAGCTTTCTTT.

This chain uses TRBV9 with TRBJ2-4; 8 bases are a match to TRBD1. The CDR3 has 15 residues. The germline CDR1 and CDR2 sequences are SGDLS and YYNGEE. J lost 9 bases, V lost 4 bases, and 12 bases had no gene match. This chain's CDR3 is CASSSRPGQEAIQYF. In nucleotides, the CDR3 is TGTGCCAGCAGCTCAAGACCGGGACAGGAGGCCATTCAGTACTTC.